This TCR beta chain was sequenced during a study of blood T cell repertoires in COVID-19. This CDR3 has 15 amino acids. The ends were cut back, 2 bases at V and 9 bases at J, with 17 bases in the middle. The germline V gene encodes CDR1 MNHEY and CDR2 SVGEGT. Assay: immunoSEQ multiplex PCR; the TCRdb copy retains only in-frame clones and omits some. This sample has 120,000 to 150,000 clones, with less than 90% found just once. This receptor was taken from a woman in her 50s who had been exposed to COVID-19. The sequencing input was PBMCs or T cells enriched from blood (not recorded which). The chain is built from TRBV6-2 or TRBV6-3 and TRBJ1-5; D is uncertain. DNA of the CDR3: TGTGCCAGCAGTTACGGTCGGATCCAGGTAGGGCCCCAGCATTTT. It yields the protein CASSYGRIQVGPQHF.